The sequence of this T cell receptor (beta chain) was determined in a study of spatial heterogeneity in lung cancer. The wider study: Samples came from some 71 TRACERx patients with untreated early-stage lung cancer. PBMC samples from follow-up, when available, were sequenced at a median of about 2 years post-resection. Study conclusions and caveats: Ubiquitous expanded tumor TCRs showed up in blood more at resection than follow-up.

CDR1 SGHNT and CDR2 YYREEE come from the germline V gene (reference sequence). V gave up 4 bases and J gave up 4 bases, with 21 bases separating them. This CDR3 is built from 16 residues. TCRdb reanalysed the 5' RACE reads using MiXCR and keeps one entry per CDR3 protein. The table records around 110,000 distinct CDR3 sequences, 12% of them present only once. This clonotype was observed a handful of times. The antigen remains undetermined. Time point reported: blood at routine non-recurrence follow-up after resection. No cell sorting; template was whole RNA from tumor, lung tissue or PBMC. The rearrangement links TRBV5-4 to TRBJ2-7; D is ambiguous. The starting material was PBMCs, obtained at follow-up. This sequence originates from a male donor with early-stage non-small cell lung cancer. CDR3 nucleotides: TGTGCCAGCAGCCCTCCTGGGCCTAAAGCGTTTTACGAGCAGTACTTC. It is translated as CASSPPGPKAFYEQYF.